This T cell receptor (beta chain) comes out of a study of T-cell memory formation after mild COVID-19. The study's findings and limits: Shrinking CD4+ clones resided mostly in CM and EM, and CD8+ ones in EMRA.

TCRdb reprocessed the 5' RACE reads via MiXCR and lists one record per CDR3 protein. The top ten clones hold roughly 14% of a sample with 360,000 or so distinct CDR3 sequences, 25% to 30% of them seen once. This CDR3 has 17 amino acids. The V gene's germline CDR1 is SGHRS and CDR2 YFSETQ. With V trimmed by 4 bases and J by 4 bases, 7 bases remained unmatched. Note on this clonotype: Its antigen is not identified.

V usage is TRBV5-1 and J usage is TRBJ1-6; 11 bases are a match to TRBD1. The sample comprised PBMCs or a T cell subset sorted from them (not recorded which). The sequence derives from an adult woman who had mild COVID-19 (a few samples of this study predate the infection). Cell type and time point are not known. Here the CDR3 reads CASSLGQGASYNSPLHF. The DNA of the CDR3 is TGCGCCAGCAGCCTCGGACAGGGGGCCTCGTATAATTCACCCCTCCACTTT.